This entry concerns a single T cell receptor beta chain. This clone was recorded at least ten times. It lacks a known antigen. No quality values exist for individual bases; no much larger clone is one base distant. Receptor amplification or capture employed PCR. The listed sequencing device is Illumina HiSeq 4000. High-throughput sequencing was used to profile the TCR beta-chain CDR3 region of every patient. As for the original processing: The researchers built a classifier to tell apart papillary thyroid cancer patients with distant metastasis, based on CDR3 differences among clinicopathological groups. The Shannon index was used to assess repertoire diversity, and the Morisita-Horn index was used to assess tumor-blood repertoire similarity. TCRdb passed the public sequencing reads through fastp at Q25 and MiXCR, retaining productive beta sequences. These V and J calls derive from TCRdb rather than the authors' analysis. For this sample the table gives under 20,000 clones, of which about 28% were detected only once. The top ten clonotypes cover 20% to 25% of the sample.

None of the patients had been given any treatment before thyroid surgery. Using T-cell receptor beta sequencing, the researchers looked back retrospectively at clinical samples from patients, gathered between about 2011 and 2018. These data originate in a study of metastatic and nonmetastatic thyroid tumors (dated by TCRdb to 2018 to 2021). Looking at the study overall: Repertoires from peripheral blood and from tumor or nodule tissue samples of malignant and benign thyroid patients were compared.

Beyond this particular receptor, the publication reports: In both blood and tumor samples, TCR beta diversity was reported to be significantly higher in malignant tumors than in benign nodules.

The sample taken for sequencing was tumor tissue. The clonotype was recovered from a female donor with papillary thyroid cancer or a benign thyroid nodule (not recorded which). Some clones in this sample may be carry-over from other donors' samples.

The DNA sequence is given as TGTGCCAGCAGCGTGCAGGGCCTCTCCTACGAGCAGTACTTC. This is translated as CASSVQGLSYEQYF. The chain is assembled from TRBV5-5 and TRBJ2-7, and TRBD1 may be the D gene, going by 5 matching bases. For CDR1 and CDR2, the germline V gene (reference sequence) lists SGHKS and YYEKEE. Trimming costs V 4 bases and J 0 bases, and their ends lie 11 bases apart. There are 14 amino acids in the CDR3, from cysteine to phenylalanine inclusive. Solely the CDR3 DNA is kept, with 42 bases framed from the first base.